Listed here are 10 T cell receptor beta chains from one sample, sequenced in a study of Tregs in tolerant kidney transplant recipients. What these receptors recognize is not known. Clones were read by immunoSEQ multiplex PCR, and TCRdb kept only the in-frame ones, dropping some. The sample records approximately 45,000 clones, roughly 95% being singletons. The specimen was Tregs from blood cultured with allogeneic cells. The receptor source for this set is a human donor in good health.

The chain combines TRBV6-1 with TRBJ2-7; D is unresolved. Germline-derived CDR1 and CDR2 are MNHNS and SASEGT. With 3 bases removed from V and 5 bases from J, the gap between germline ends came to 8 bases. The CDR3 is 12 residues long. CDR3 nucleotide sequence: TGTGCCAGCAGTGACCCCGGCAACGAGCAGTACTTC. Its protein is CASSDPGNEQYF.

This sequence joins TRBV7-8 and TRBJ2-3; no definite D call. V shed 11 bases and J shed 2 bases, with 14 bases lying between them. Germline CDR1 is SGHVS and CDR2 is FQNEAQ. CDR3 length: 13 amino acids. CDR3 coding DNA: TGTGCCGGCTCGGGCCAACCCACAGATACGCAGTATTTT. Translating it yields CAGSGQPTDTQYF.

The rearrangement links TRBV19 to TRBJ1-3; D gene uncertain. The CDR3 is 15 residues long. Germline V gene lookup returns CDR1 LNHDA and CDR2 SQIVND (reference sequence). Trimming removed 5 bases at V and 0 bases at J, with 11 bases between. Here the CDR3 DNA reads TGTGCCAGTAGTTTCAGGCCGCTCTCTGGAAACACCATATATTTT. Its protein is CASSFRPLSGNTIYF.

The chain uses TRBV4-1 and TRBJ2-5; 8 positions match TRBD1. In germline, CDR1 is MGHRA, CDR2 YSYEKL. This CDR3 is 14 amino acids long. Trimming cost V 3 bases and J 4 bases; bases outside gene matches: 4. For the CDR3, the DNA is TGCGCCAGCAGCCACCTTACAGGGGGAGAGACCCAGTACTTC. It codes for CASSHLTGGETQYF.

The rearrangement joins TRBV7-8 to TRBJ2-1; 8 positions agree with TRBD2. The germline V gene encodes CDR1 SGHVS and CDR2 FQNEAQ. The CDR3 spans 20 residues. After removal of 0 bases from V and 0 bases from J, the junction contained 13 bases not matched to a gene. The CDR3 reads CASSLAQGRLREVSYNEQFF. The CDR3 region has the DNA TGTGCCAGCAGCTTAGCCCAGGGTAGGTTGCGGGAGGTCTCCTACAATGAGCAGTTCTTC. The entire variable domain, with the rest obtained from reference TRBV7-8 and TRBJ2-1, is as follows: GAGVSQSPRYKVAKRGQDVALRCDPISGHVSLFWYQQALGQGPEFLTYFQNEAQLDKSGLPSDRFFAERPEGSVSTLKIQRTQQEDSAVYLCASSLAQGRLREVSYNEQFFGPGTRLTVL.

In DNA, the CDR3 is TGCAGCGTTGGGGGCTGGGGTCGGAGTGGCTATGGCTACACCTTC. Amino acids: CSVGGWGRSGYGYTF. The chain combines TRBV29-1 with TRBJ1-2; perhaps TRBD1 as D (5 bases). CDR3 length equals 15 residues. The germline V and J ends were trimmed by 4 bases and 4 bases, with 19 bases remaining between them. Germline-derived CDR1 and CDR2 are SQVTM and ANQGSEA.

The rearrangement uses TRBV27 and TRBJ1-2; 7 bases match TRBD1. CDR1 and CDR2 from the germline V gene are MNHEY and SMNVEV (reference sequence). CDR3 length equals 14 residues. Trimming took 7 bases from V and 8 from J; bases not matched to a gene: 13. The DNA of the CDR3 is TGTGCCAGCATGACAGGGTACCCTGGAAAGGGCTACACCTTC. Translated: CASMTGYPGKGYTF.

The chain has TRBV30 and TRBJ1-1; perhaps TRBD1 as D (5 bases). Per germline, CDR1 GTSNPN and CDR2 SVGIG (reference sequence). CDR3 size: 13 residues. Trimming removed 3 bases at V and 2 bases at J, with 10 bases between. DNA for the CDR3: TGTGCCTGGAGCCGACAGATTAACACTGAAGCTTTCTTT. Translated, it gives CAWSRQINTEAFF. Full variable domain (outside the CDR3, taken from reference TRBV30 and TRBJ1-1): SQTIHQWPATLVQPVGSPLSLECTVEGTSNPNLYWYRQAAGRGLQLLFYSVGIGQISSEVPQNLSASRPQDRQFILSSKKLLLSDSGFYLCAWSRQINTEAFFGQGTRLTVV.

This rearrangement joins TRBV18 to TRBJ1-4; D remains unclear. Per germline, CDR1 KGHSH and CDR2 LQKENI. V was pared by 3 bases and J by 5 bases, with 10 bases between. There are 14 residues in the CDR3. For the CDR3, the DNA is TGTGCCAGCTCACCTCTCGGCGCAAATGAAAAACTGTTTTTT. Its protein product is CASSPLGANEKLFF.

The chain combines TRBV20-1 with TRBJ2-7; TRBD1 agrees at 9 bases. There are 11 residues in the CDR3. Germline values: CDR1 DFQATT, CDR2 SNEGSKA (reference sequence). The CDR3 protein is CGLDRGYEQYF. The DNA for the CDR3 is TGCGGCTTGGACAGGGGCTACGAGCAGTACTTC.